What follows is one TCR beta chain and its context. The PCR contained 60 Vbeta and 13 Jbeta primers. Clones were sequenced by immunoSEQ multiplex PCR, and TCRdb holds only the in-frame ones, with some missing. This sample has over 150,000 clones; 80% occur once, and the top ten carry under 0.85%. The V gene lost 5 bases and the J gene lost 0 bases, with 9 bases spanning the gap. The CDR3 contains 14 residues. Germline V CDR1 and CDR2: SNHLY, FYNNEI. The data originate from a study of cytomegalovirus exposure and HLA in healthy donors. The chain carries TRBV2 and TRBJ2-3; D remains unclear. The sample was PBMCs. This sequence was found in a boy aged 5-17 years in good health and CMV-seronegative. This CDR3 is CASSPARSTDTQYF. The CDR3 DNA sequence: TGTGCCAGCAGTCCGGCTAGGAGCACAGATACGCAGTATTTT.